This TCR beta chain is drawn from a study of OX40 agonist ivuxolimab in advanced cancers. Study context: An agonistic anti-OX40 (CD134) antibody, ivuxolimab, was used to treat the patients. Cohort: about 80% men, mean age approximately 60, aged about 23 to 80.

This clone was seen just once. Its antigen remains unknown. Overall study findings and caveats: Expanded clones tended on average to be more numerous among CD8+ T cells than CD4+.

V shed 4 bases and J 3 bases; nucleotides not matched to a gene: 5. From germline, CDR1 is MGHRA and CDR2 YSYEKL. CDR3 length: 14 amino acids. Measured with immunoSEQ multiplex PCR; TCRdb has only the in-frame clones, and not every one. The sample carries under 70,000 clones, about nine tenths recorded once. The sequence came from an adult with an advanced solid tumor such as melanoma, head and neck, liver or kidney cancer. The sample was CD4+ or CD8+ T cells sorted from blood, taken in a trial of the OX40 agonist ivuxolimab. The chain employs TRBV4-1 and TRBJ2-7, with TRBD2 matching 8 bases. CDR3 region: CASSRLAGLYEQYF. The CDR3 DNA sequence: TGCGCCAGCAGCCGATTAGCGGGACTCTACGAGCAGTACTTC.